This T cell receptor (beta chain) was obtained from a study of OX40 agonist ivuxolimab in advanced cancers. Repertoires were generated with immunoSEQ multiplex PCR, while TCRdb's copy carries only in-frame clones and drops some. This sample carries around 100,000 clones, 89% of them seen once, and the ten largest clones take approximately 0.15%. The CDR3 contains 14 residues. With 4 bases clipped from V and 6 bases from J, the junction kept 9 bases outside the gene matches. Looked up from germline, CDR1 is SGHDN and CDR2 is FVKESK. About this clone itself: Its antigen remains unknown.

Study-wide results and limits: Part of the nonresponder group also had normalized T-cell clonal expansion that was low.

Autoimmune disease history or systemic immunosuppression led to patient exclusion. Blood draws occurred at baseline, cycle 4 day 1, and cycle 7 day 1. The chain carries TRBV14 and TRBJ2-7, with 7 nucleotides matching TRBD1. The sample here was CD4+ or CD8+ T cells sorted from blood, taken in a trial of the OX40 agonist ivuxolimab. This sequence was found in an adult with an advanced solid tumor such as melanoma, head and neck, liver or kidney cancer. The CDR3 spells CASSRNRGIGEQYF. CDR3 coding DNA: TGTGCCAGCAGCCGGAACAGGGGTATCGGCGAGCAGTACTTC.